The clone carrying this T cell receptor beta chain was found a few times. Starting from 450 to 550 ng of total RNA, TCR libraries were made with linear amplification. Methods used by the authors: Sequencing covered fewer than 85,000 rearranged alpha-chain transcripts across about five healthy donors. One entry per CDR3 protein results from TCRdb running MiXCR on the reads. The V and J calls follow TCRdb's processing rather than the paper's. The sample records about 180,000 distinct CDR3 sequences, 65% to 80% being singletons. This entry is derived from a study of healthy donors' naive CD4 and CD8 T cells. Whole-study context: For TCR alpha, new primers spanned all functional IMGT alpha genes.

This CDR3 spans 14 amino acids. From germline, CDR1 is SQVTM and CDR2 ANQGSEA. The V end was cut by 4 bases, the J end by 0 bases, with 10 bases between. Sequenced sample: naive CD4+ and CD8+ T cells sorted from blood, pooled from several donors. This receptor was taken from a pool of human donors in good health; the sample pools cells from several healthy donors. The chain couples TRBV29-1 to TRBJ2-4; D not resolved. Here the CDR3 DNA reads TGCAGCGTTGTGGGCGTTTTAGCCAAAAACATTCAGTACTTC. Encoded protein: CSVVGVLAKNIQYF. The full variable domain, completed using reference TRBV29-1 and TRBJ2-4, is SAVISQKPSRDICQRGTSLTIQCQVDSQVTMMFWYRQQPGQSLTLIATANQGSEATYESGFVIDKFPISRPNLTFSTLTVSNMSPEDSSIYLCSVVGVLAKNIQYFGAGTRLSVL.